A selection of T cell receptor beta chains follows, all from one sample in a study of blood T cells in healthy people across ages. TCRdb fed the 5' RACE reads into MiXCR, producing one record per CDR3 protein. The repertoire holds around 870,000 distinct CDR3 sequences, with about 28% as singletons. Sequencing used blood. The receptors derive from a woman of 80 years or more in good health. The CDR3 runs from the conserved cysteine through the conserved F or W. D genes are given only for firm matches. Part of the rows lack a size; the others show once, few, many or a class for expanded clones.

d_call	clone_size	v_call	j_call	cdr3_aa	cdr3_nt
TRBD2	once	TRBV7-9	TRBJ2-1	CASNLGLAGEDGQFF	TGTGCCAGCAACCTCGGACTAGCGGGGGAGGATGGACAGTTCTTC
NA	NA	TRBV6-6	TRBJ2-7	CASSTGGGEQYF	TGTGCCAGTTCTACCGGGGGCGGCGAGCAGTACTTC
NA	NA	TRBV20-1	TRBJ2-2	CSARDLTANTGELFF	TGCAGTGCTAGAGATCTAACTGCTAACACCGGGGAGCTGTTTTTT
NA	NA	TRBV4-1	TRBJ2-1	CASSQDLTEQFF	TGCGCCAGCAGCCAAGATCTAACTGAGCAGTTCTTC
TRBD1	many	TRBV20-1	TRBJ2-1	CSATGDRYNEQFF	TGCAGTGCTACCGGGGACAGGTACAATGAGCAGTTCTTC
NA	many	TRBV20-1	TRBJ1-1	CSASPGTQNTEAFF	TGCAGTGCTAGCCCCGGGACGCAGAACACTGAAGCTTTCTTT
TRBD1	NA	TRBV12-3/TRBV12-4	TRBJ1-1	CASFWTGVGTEAFF	TGTGCCAGCTTTTGGACAGGGGTTGGGACTGAAGCTTTCTTT
TRBD2	NA	TRBV7-3	TRBJ2-1	CASSLVGAGDEQFF	TGTGCCAGCAGCTTAGTGGGAGCGGGGGATGAGCAGTTCTTC
NA	many	TRBV7-9	TRBJ1-2	CASSPPTGGYTF	TGTGCCAGCAGCCCCCCGACCGGGGGCTACACCTTC
TRBD2	NA	TRBV2	TRBJ2-1	CASSFLRGEAQFF	TGTGCCAGCAGTTTTCTCCGGGGGGAGGCCCAGTTCTTC
NA	few	TRBV19	TRBJ2-5	CATSPGTRWTQYF	TGTGCCACCTCCCCTGGGACAAGGTGGACCCAGTACTTC
NA	NA	TRBV3-1	TRBJ2-1	CASSQRLLRSPYNEQFF	TGTGCCAGCAGCCAAAGATTGCTGCGCAGCCCCTACAATGAGCAGTTCTTC
NA	NA	TRBV7-2	TRBJ1-4	CASSLLPQRQRSSEKLFF	TGTGCCAGCAGCTTGCTACCGCAGAGACAAAGGTCGAGTGAAAAACTGTTTTTT
TRBD2	many	TRBV7-9	TRBJ2-4	CASSSPTSGGTLAKNIQYF	TGTGCCAGCAGCTCCCCGACTAGCGGGGGAACTCTAGCCAAAAACATTCAGTACTTC
NA	NA	TRBV6-1	TRBJ1-1	CASSVRDPLGGAFF	TGTGCCAGCAGTGTCCGGGACCCCCTTGGGGGAGCTTTCTTT
TRBD1	NA	TRBV19	TRBJ1-5	CASSVQQGARSNQPQHF	TGTGCCAGTAGTGTTCAACAGGGGGCGCGGAGCAATCAGCCCCAGCATTTT
NA	NA	TRBV7-9	TRBJ1-1	CASSFFDSTEAFF	TGTGCCAGCAGCTTCTTCGACAGCACTGAAGCTTTCTTT
TRBD1	NA	TRBV19	TRBJ1-6	CASSMRTGGSYNSPLHF	TGTGCCAGTAGTATGAGGACAGGGGGCTCCTATAATTCACCCCTCCACTTT
NA	NA	TRBV18	TRBJ1-1	CASSPNKNTEAFF	TGTGCCAGCTCACCAAACAAGAACACTGAAGCTTTCTTT
NA	NA	TRBV30	TRBJ1-2	CAWGAYGYTF	TGTGCCTGGGGGGCCTATGGCTACACCTTC
TRBD1	NA	TRBV27	TRBJ1-5	CASSDGQGMFQPQHF	TGTGCCAGCAGTGATGGACAGGGAATGTTTCAGCCCCAGCATTTT
NA	many	TRBV29-1	TRBJ1-2	CSVRSGEGYTF	TGCAGCGTACGTAGTGGAGAGGGCTACACCTTC
NA	NA	TRBV12-3/TRBV12-4	TRBJ2-3	CASSLRGDVQYF	TGTGCCAGCAGTTTGAGAGGGGATGTGCAGTATTTT
NA	NA	TRBV5-4	TRBJ1-6	CASSSAGERHSPLHF	TGTGCCAGCAGCTCGGCCGGGGAGCGCCATTCACCCCTCCACTTT
NA	many	TRBV24-1	TRBJ2-1	CATSDTFNEQFF	TGTGCCACCAGTGATACATTCAATGAGCAGTTCTTC
NA	NA	TRBV7-9	TRBJ2-3	CASSPSDKGYTDTQYF	TGTGCCAGCAGCCCTAGCGACAAGGGCTACACAGATACGCAGTATTTT
TRBD1	many	TRBV10-3	TRBJ1-5	CAIGTGATDQPQHF	TGTGCCATAGGGACAGGGGCAACCGATCAGCCCCAGCATTTT
NA	NA	TRBV12-3/TRBV12-4	TRBJ1-1	CASSQPGGEAFF	TGTGCCAGCTCCCAGCCCGGGGGTGAAGCTTTCTTT
TRBD2	many	TRBV20-1	TRBJ2-4	CSADPTSGGTKNIQYF	TGCAGTGCTGACCCGACTAGCGGGGGCACCAAAAACATTCAGTACTTC
NA	many	TRBV7-9	TRBJ2-5	CASSSEVGPGETQYF	TGTGCCAGCAGCAGCGAAGTAGGACCTGGGGAGACCCAGTACTTC
NA	NA	TRBV12-3/TRBV12-4	TRBJ1-1	CASSPGGVLVVEAFF	TGTGCCAGCAGTCCAGGAGGGGTTTTAGTCGTAGAAGCTTTCTTT
TRBD1	many	TRBV29-1	TRBJ1-2	CSAGETGGRGYTF	TGCAGCGCCGGGGAAACAGGGGGCCGTGGCTACACCTTC
NA	NA	TRBV12-3/TRBV12-4	TRBJ1-4	CASSLNKKWDRATNEELFF	TGTGCCAGCAGTTTGAATAAAAAATGGGATCGCGCAACTAATGAAGAACTGTTTTTT
NA	NA	TRBV3-1	TRBJ1-1	CASSQANRGRKAFF	TGTGCCAGCAGCCAAGCTAATAGGGGACGGAAAGCTTTCTTT
NA	many	TRBV6-2/TRBV6-3	TRBJ2-7	CASSFPRTASYEQYF	TGTGCCAGCAGTTTCCCTAGGACAGCCTCCTACGAGCAGTACTTC
NA	many	TRBV10-3	TRBJ2-6	CAISDSAVSGANVLTF	TGTGCCATCAGTGACTCGGCAGTCTCTGGGGCCAACGTCCTGACTTTC
NA	NA	TRBV7-9	TRBJ2-1	CASRERSEQFF	TGTGCCAGCAGAGAAAGGAGTGAGCAGTTCTTC
NA	many	TRBV12-3/TRBV12-4	TRBJ2-5	CASSTTPLGLGETQYF	TGTGCCAGCAGCACCACGCCCCTGGGCCTGGGGGAGACCCAGTACTTC
TRBD1	many	TRBV9	TRBJ1-1	CASSPRQGANTEAFF	TGTGCCAGCAGCCCTAGACAGGGGGCGAACACTGAAGCTTTCTTT
NA	many	TRBV6-2/TRBV6-3	TRBJ2-3	CASSYRGDTDTQYF	TGTGCCAGCAGTTACCGCGGAGACACAGATACGCAGTATTTT
TRBD2	many	TRBV5-1	TRBJ2-3	CASSLVGLAGTDTQYF	TGTGCCAGCAGCTTAGTTGGCCTAGCGGGCACAGATACGCAGTATTTT
NA	NA	TRBV20-1	TRBJ1-1	CSARAGRVTEAFF	TGCAGTGCTAGAGCCGGCAGGGTAACTGAAGCTTTCTTT
TRBD1	NA	TRBV27	TRBJ2-3	CASSSPPQGEDTQYF	TGTGCCAGCAGTTCCCCCCCCCAGGGGGAAGATACGCAGTATTTT
TRBD2	many	TRBV12-3/TRBV12-4	TRBJ2-3	CASRLGASGTDTQYF	TGTGCCAGCAGACTCGGGGCTAGCGGAACAGATACGCAGTATTTT
NA	once	TRBV20-1	TRBJ1-2	CSATGLLRHSYTF	TGCAGTGCTACGGGACTCCTAAGGCATAGCTACACCTTC
TRBD2	many	TRBV2	TRBJ2-1	CASSEAPGGWMNEQFF	TGTGCCAGCAGTGAAGCTCCGGGGGGGTGGATGAATGAGCAGTTCTTC
NA	NA	TRBV4-1	TRBJ2-3	CASGQDPGGTQYF	TGCGCCAGCGGCCAAGATCCCGGGGGTACGCAGTATTTT
NA	NA	TRBV10-2	TRBJ1-1	CASSESRKGRAEAFF	TGCGCCAGCAGTGAGTCTAGGAAGGGGCGAGCTGAAGCTTTCTTT
TRBD1	NA	TRBV2	TRBJ1-2	CASSDRGFGYGYTF	TGTGCCAGCAGCGACAGGGGGTTTGGGTATGGCTACACCTTC
TRBD2	NA	TRBV2	TRBJ2-7	CASVEGLAGVGEQYF	TGTGCCAGCGTGGAGGGGCTAGCGGGAGTTGGCGAGCAGTACTTC
NA	NA	TRBV30	TRBJ2-7	CAWQGAYEQYF	TGTGCCTGGCAGGGAGCCTACGAGCAGTACTTC
NA	once	TRBV5-1	TRBJ2-4	CASRGYGRLAKNIQYF	TGCGCCAGCAGGGGATACGGACGGCTAGCCAAAAACATTCAGTACTTC
TRBD2	NA	TRBV11-2	TRBJ2-7	CASSPWGSGGSEQYF	TGTGCCAGCAGTCCTTGGGGTAGCGGGGGTAGCGAGCAGTACTTC